Sequencing of this T cell receptor beta chain was carried out in a study of CD8+ T cells in alopecia areata. Overall study: For 6 to 18 months, tofacitinib was taken, and 6 months off drug followed.

RNA extraction was followed by reverse transcription into cDNA, which acted as the sequencing template. The repertoire was sequenced with immunoSEQ multiplex PCR; TCRdb's copy has only in-frame clones and lacks some. Among approximately 54,000 clones listed, around 97% were seen once. Germline CDR1 reads SGHVS; CDR2 reads FQNEAQ. This CDR3 spans 20 amino acids. V was clipped by 3 bases and J by 0 bases; unmatched bases: 16. The TCR was taken from a human donor with alopecia areata. This rearrangement joins TRBV7-8 to TRBJ2-2; TRBD1 matches at 7 bases. The starting material was CD8+ T cells sorted from blood, obtained at week 0. The CDR3 here is CASSFSSGTDRPANTGELFF. In nucleotides, the CDR3 is TGTGCCAGCAGCTTCTCCTCCGGGACAGACAGACCGGCGAACACCGGGGAGCTGTTTTTT.